This T cell receptor beta chain was observed in a study of blood T cell repertoires in COVID-19 (dated by TCRdb to 2019 to 2021). For the study in its entirety: Samples covering the acute and convalescent phases of COVID-19 were provided by collaborators in the United States, Italy and Spain. The prospective study material was composed of cDNA or gDNA derived from T cells, B-cell-depleted T cells, or PBMCs. Subjects who had been exposed to COVID-19, were actively infected with it, or had recovered from it provided the deeply sampled blood TCRbeta repertoires that made up the dataset. The repertoires were released in a freely available public database meant as a resource for research on the immune response to SARS-CoV-2. The samples were drawn from the first 160 participants of the ongoing ImmuneRACE study and from some 1,300 subjects provided by 6 global collaborators. The sample metadata nearly always contained a de-identified subject ID, COVID-19 status, age in years and sex. Where HLA class I and class II types were available, the types were taken from metadata supplied by the sample provider, not from assay-based typing. Study-level results and caveats: The quantity of clinical and demographic metadata differed by source and by participant and was supplied without curation.

Whole blood was collected in K2EDTA tubes by collaborating institutions according to the institutions' own protocols. Collaborator samples were shipped for TCRbeta analysis as frozen whole blood, isolated PBMCs, or DNA extracted from either sample type. As regards this clone: Its cognate antigen has yet to be identified. Per-nucleotide qualities are absent, and no much larger clonotype sits a single base away.

The immunoSEQ Assay, a bias-controlled multiplex PCR, was used to amplify TCRbeta CDR3 regions from genomic DNA. On the authors' methods: The number of nucleated cells in each sample was estimated from the amplification of reference gene primers within the assay. To quantify the absolute abundance of each unique TCRbeta CDR3 rearrangement, sequence reads were collapsed and filtered. For each sample, productive Simpson clonality was calculated as the square root of Simpson's diversity index across productive rearrangements. TCRdb provides this immuneACCESS table in a form limited to in-frame rearrangements. Some clones are lacking; in checked studies, under half of them reflect an unresolved V gene, and why the rest are absent is not known. That table gives V, J and clone size, and the DNA gave D and trimming. Recorded for this sample are approximately 150,000 clones; approximately 79% of them occurred a single time. Clones ranked in the top ten supply over 8.5% of the sample.

The CDR3, cysteine through phenylalanine, is 16 amino acids long. Only the CDR3 portion is preserved as DNA: 48 bases, with reading frame beginning at the first base. CDR1 is given as KGHSH and CDR2 as LQKENI, both from the germline V gene. The V and J ends are trimmed by 2 bases and 3 bases, leaving 13 bases between them. The V and J segments used are TRBV18 and TRBJ2-2, with TRBD2 perhaps the D gene, on 5 matching bases. The receptor's source is a man in his fifties or sixties with active or convalescent COVID-19. The material sequenced was peripheral blood. The nucleotide sequence is TGTGCCAGCTCACCAAGAGGAGGCTCAGACACCGGGGAGCTGTTTTTT. Translation gives CASSPRGGSDTGELFF. Joined to the reference TRBV18 and TRBJ2-2 proteins, this CDR3 gives the full variable domain: NAGVMQNPRHLVRRRGQEARLRCSPMKGHSHVYWYRQLPEEGLKFMVYLQKENIIDESGMPKERFSAEFPKEGPSILRIQQVVRGDSAAYFCASSPRGGSDTGELFFGEGSRLTVL.